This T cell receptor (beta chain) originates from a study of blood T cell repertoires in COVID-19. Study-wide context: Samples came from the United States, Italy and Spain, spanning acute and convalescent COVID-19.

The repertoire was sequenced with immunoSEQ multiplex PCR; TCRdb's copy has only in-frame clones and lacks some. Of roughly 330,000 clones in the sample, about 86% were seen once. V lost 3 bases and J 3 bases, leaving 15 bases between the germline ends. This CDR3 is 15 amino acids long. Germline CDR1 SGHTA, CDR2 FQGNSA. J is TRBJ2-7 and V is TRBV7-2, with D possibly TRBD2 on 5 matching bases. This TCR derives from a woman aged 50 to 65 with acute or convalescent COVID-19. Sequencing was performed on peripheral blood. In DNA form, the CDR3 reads TGTGCCAGCAGCTTTTCGGGATCAAGTGGCTACGAGCAGTACTTC. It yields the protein CASSFSGSSGYEQYF.